This T cell receptor (beta chain) was obtained from a study of T cell repertoires in cytomegalovirus infection. Study-wide context: In the study, CMV epitopes included recently identified HLA-C-restricted and well-studied HLA-B-restricted ones. It was the public TCR beta signatures that indicated both CMV infection and matching HLA type.

V was shortened by 8 bases and J by 0 bases, with 11 bases between the two germline ends. The CDR3 loop spans 14 amino acids. Germline CDR1 and CDR2: MDHEN and SYDVKM. TCRdb passed the reads through MiXCR, listing each CDR3 protein once. The data contain some 560,000 distinct CDR3 sequences, 40% of them seen just once; the ten biggest clones take up roughly 50%. General study findings and limits: Carriers of CMV plus the relevant HLA were identified by cumulative public TCR beta family frequency. HLA-C-restricted, CMV-specific TCR beta clonotypes were dominant ex vivo.

On this clonotype itself: Its antigen is unidentified.

This rearrangement joins TRBV28 to TRBJ2-1, with D unclear. The sequence came from a human donor in good health (CMV status not recorded). Some clones in this sample may be carry-over from other donors' samples. This material consisted of cultured PBMCs, taken from culture after CMV antigen stimulation. CDR3 nucleotides: TGTGCCAGCTTACAGTCAAGCTCCTACAATGAGCAGTTCTTC. Its translation is CASLQSSSYNEQFF.